This TCR beta chain was captured by sequencing in a study of shared clonotypes between healthy human individuals. Whole-study findings and limits: The authors sampled blood alone, and tissue repertoires likely differ. The represented genetic and exposure-history diversity was limited by the small number of donors.

A CD45RA-negative memory subset and a CD45RA+ naive subset were separated from the CD4+ cells. V was pared by 6 bases and J by 3 bases, with 11 bases between. The length of the CDR3 is 13 residues. Germline V lookup: CDR1 SGDLS, CDR2 YYNGEE. Sorted-subset replicate PCR reactions were performed with roughly 200 ng DNA, corresponding to roughly 30,000 T cell genomes. Here immunoSEQ multiplex PCR was the method, and the copy in TCRdb shows in-frame clones only, minus some. The table shows 2 million or so clones, with 90% to 95% occurring only once. Details on this clone: The antigen remains unidentified.

Sample: naive CD4+ T cells sorted from blood. Indicated subset: CD45RA+ positively selected. V usage is TRBV9 and J usage is TRBJ2-3; tentative D call: TRBD2 (6 bases). The receptor was isolated from a man in his late teens or twenties in good health. The CDR3 bases are TGTGCCAGCACTCGGCTAGCGACAGATACGCAGTATTTT. This codes for CASTRLATDTQYF.